This T cell receptor (beta chain) was obtained from a study of cytomegalovirus exposure and HLA in healthy donors (dated by TCRdb to 2017 to 2019). The study in broad terms: According to an earlier analysis of 587 of the donors, about 179 million T cells yielded roughly 100 million unique TCR beta sequences and roughly 280 Gb of sequence data. In a later genetic analysis, genome-wide SNP genotypes for about three fifths of the 666 donors were used, and that subset was treated as a discovery cohort. Besides the first cohort of 500 to 700 subjects, a separate validation cohort made up of some 110 different subjects was used. An earlier analysis of 587 of the donors used high-throughput TCR beta sequencing to judge whether each TCR beta V gene segment behaved as functional or pseudogenic. The study combined high-throughput TCR immunosequencing, statistical association of individual TCRs with disease status, and machine learning to predict cytomegalovirus infection status. Of the approximately 400 genotyped donors, 65% to 90% fell in the genetic ancestry cluster associated with self-reported Caucasian donors. All discovery cohort repertoires had been generated on a single sequencing platform. The later analysis used no new phenotypic data to find candidate immune exposures, relying instead on TCR beta sequences and their occurrence across donors. The study aimed to test whether signatures of past pathogen exposure could be identified by cataloging public T cell receptors. Around 320 gigabases of sequencing data and approximately 85 million unique TCR sequences were included in an early release covering 550 to 800 HLA-typed donors. A later analysis re-examined previously published TCR beta repertoires from over 500 donors and added high-resolution HLA genotyping to investigate patterns of TCR occurrence. Class I and class II HLA loci were covered by the typing at four-digit resolution. Alongside the repertoire data, information on donor age, sex, ethnicity and CMV serostatus was compiled. Typing coverage differed by locus: A, B, C, DRB1 and DQB1 were typed in about 620-640 donors, DQA1 in approximately 520, DPA1 in approximately 610, and DPB1 in roughly 470. About five DR-DQ haplotypes were handled as single units for association and clustering because linkage in the cohort was strong. Among about 400 genotyped donors of the cohort, an average of approximately 240,000 unique TCR beta nucleotide sequences was sequenced per donor, of which 15% to 20% were non-productive. The T cell repertoires of some 670 subjects were profiled by immunosequencing and related to cytomegalovirus serostatus.

Broad study findings and their caveats: Because some donors lacked HLA typing at each locus, the association tests relied only on the typed subset. Specific HLA alleles were associated with about 17,000 TCR beta sequences at a false discovery rate of 0.05 in a later analysis. This cohort had only TCR beta chains sequenced, and the lack of alpha or paired-chain data limited which features could be detected. A later analysis found that most CMV-associated TCR beta chains appeared HLA-restricted, with HLA associations seemingly driven largely by CMV exposure. The authors suggested that the approach could potentially be generalized to other disease states and immunological phenotypes. A further reported finding was that TCR beta sequences accurately predicted the HLA-A and HLA-B alleles for most subjects in the first cohort. In the study, about 150 TCR beta chains were listed as associated with cytomegalovirus. Across donors, most TCR sequences were observed very rarely, whereas some public TCRs were present in many individuals. In both the original and validation cohorts, the classifier was reported to diagnose cytomegalovirus status with high specificity and sensitivity. Correlated functional status among segregating V segments might be attributable to linkage disequilibrium, but an unknown experimental factor could not be ruled out. Compared with equally common non-associated chains, HLA-associated TCR beta chains in a later analysis were more clonally expanded and had lower generation probabilities. Presence/absence analyses assumed roughly uniform sequencing depth across donors, an assumption that may not hold. When HLA alleles, especially DR and DQ, strongly co-occurred, attributing TCR associations to individual alleles was difficult. According to a later analysis, TCR association rates differed among HLA loci, with DRB1 alleles showing the most associated TCRs and HLA-C alleles showing the fewest. The only immune exposure information available for the cohort was CMV serostatus. A later genetic analysis reported fewer N-insertions in productive TCRs among donors in an Asian-associated ancestry cluster than the roughly 690-donor mean. A cluster of highly shared sequence variants was judged likely to represent a technical artifact of the sequencing pipeline. An association between a missense DCLRE1C variant and V-gene and J-gene trimming of TCR beta chains was found in a later genetic analysis and replicated in an independent cohort. A few of the identified cytomegalovirus-associated TCR beta chains were confirmed in vitro to be specific for cytomegalovirus antigens. Broadly in line with IMGT annotations, most TCR beta V segments showed up in productive rearrangements about 87% or about 30% of the time in an earlier analysis of a few hundred of the donors. Several of the top co-occurrence clusters appeared to be linked to parvovirus B19, influenza, CMV and Epstein-Barr virus, according to a later analysis. Because counts were too low, seventeen rarely observed V segments, including chromosome 9 orphons, were excluded from the earlier analysis of some 540 of the donors.

Remarks on this clone: Its antigen remains unidentified. Base qualities are not recorded, but no much larger clone differs from it by a single base.

The library was built by means of the immunoSEQ multiplex PCR assay. A mixture of 60 forward primers for TCR Vbeta segments and 13 reverse primers for TCR Jbeta segments was used in the multiplex PCR. The CDR3 region of rearranged TCR beta genes was amplified from genomic DNA by a multiplex PCR assay. The amplified TCR beta libraries were sequenced on the Illumina HiSeq System as 87-base-pair reads. From the authors' description of their analysis: A later analysis tallied 70 million to 100 million unique TCR beta chains across the roughly 610 repertoires, and approximately 9.9 million of those chains were shared by two or more donors. To remove PCR and sequencing errors, raw reads were error-corrected and collapsed into unique sequences using a nearest-neighbor algorithm that merged closely related sequences. CDR3 sequences were aligned to IMGT reference sequences to assign V, D and J gene segments. For a sequence to be retained, a match of at least six nucleotides to both a V gene segment and a J gene segment was required. A rearrangement counted as productive if the CDR3 had no stop codons and remained in frame with V and J, and every other rearrangement counted as non-productive. CDR3 was defined according to IMGT convention as the region running from the second conserved V-encoded cysteine to the conserved J-encoded phenylalanine. In an earlier analysis of 587 of the donors, sequences lacking an unambiguous match to a single V gene segment were excluded. In an earlier analysis of approximately 550 of the donors, V segments were called functional above 56.7% productive rearrangements and were called segregating when the between-donor standard deviation exceeded 5%. A statistical classification framework was built to diagnose cytomegalovirus status from the catalog of TCR beta chain sequences. A later analysis assigned V and J genes by comparing TCR nucleotide sequences with IMGT/GENE-DB human TR gene sequences. A later analysis assigned CDR3 sequences and most-parsimonious VDJ recombination scenarios with the TCRdist pipeline. In a later analysis, each TCR beta chain was defined by its CDR3 amino acid sequence together with its V-gene family, and reads without a unique V-gene family were excluded. To address suspected cross-contamination and a sequencing artifact, a later analysis removed approximately 590 highly shared, low-generation-probability nucleotide sequences. For each public chain, a later analysis derived a clonal expansion index from normalized ranks of inferred template counts within each repertoire. In a later analysis, generation probabilities were computed using a VDJ recombination model fitted to out-of-frame rearrangements, and the results were checked against IGoR. In a later analysis, TCR-TCR, TCR-HLA and TCR-CMV co-occurrence was scored with hypergeometric tests, and a repertoire-size bias correction was applied to TCR pairs. A later analysis estimated false discovery rates by permuting HLA or CMV assignments 20 times. A later analysis grouped co-occurring TCRs with DBSCAN, adding TCRdist sequence similarity when clustering within HLA-allele-positive subsets. Co-occurrence clustering excluded repertoires with fewer than 30,000 or more than 120,000 public chains, plus five with anomalous nucleotide sharing. TCRdb took over this immuneACCESS table, retaining in-frame rearrangements with V and J assigned. Such tables are incomplete; in checked studies, under half of the missing clones stem from an unresolved V gene, and the remainder is unexplained. The D gene and trimming were derived from the DNA, and the V and J assignments and clone size from that table. The sample table lists roughly 140,000 clones, 65% to 80% of them with a count of one. In total, the top ten clones hold roughly 1.8% of the sample.

The cohort was made up of hundreds of healthy bone marrow donors. At the time of sampling, every cohort member was nominally healthy, though immune exposures that went unrecorded were likely present. The donor was CMV seronegative and belonged to the group of 320 or so seronegative cohort members. Every donor gave a peripheral blood sample, and the peripheral blood mononuclear cells from that sample were used for TCR beta sequencing. The Qiagen DNeasy Blood Extraction Kit was used to extract genomic DNA from the blood cell samples. This clonotype originated in a woman aged 40 to 55 in good health and CMV-seronegative. Input material: PBMCs.

This receptor carries the CDR3 CASSFSGDEQYF. At the DNA level, the sequence is TGTGCCAGCAGCTTTTCAGGGGACGAGCAGTACTTC. The rearranged segments are TRBV7-9 and TRBJ2-7; a tentative D match to TRBD1 spans 6 bases. The germline V gene (reference sequence) yields SEHNR for CDR1 and FQNEAQ for CDR2. There are 12 amino acids in the CDR3, from cysteine to phenylalanine inclusive. The kept DNA is CDR3 alone, 36 bases in frame from the first base. V is shortened by 3 bases, J by 5 bases, and the region joining them spans 8 bases. Where the CDR3 stops, the reference TRBV7-9 and TRBJ2-7 genes take over; the full variable domain is DTGVSQNPRHKITKRGQNVTFRCDPISEHNRLYWYRQTLGQGPEFLTYFQNEAQLEKSRLLSDRFSAERPKGSFSTLEIQRTEQGDSAMYLCASSFSGDEQYFGPGTRLTVT.